A single sample gave rise to the 22 T cell receptor beta chains below, sequenced in a study of blood T cell repertoires in COVID-19. Profiled with immunoSEQ multiplex PCR; TCRdb holds only in-frame clones, not every one. The repertoire includes approximately 90,000 clones, 65% to 85% of them detected once, and about 6% sits in the top ten. Sequenced sample: peripheral blood. The source is a man aged 65-85 years with COVID-19, enrolled during active disease.

The chain couples TRBV5-1 to TRBJ2-1, with 12 bases aligning to TRBD1. V lost 4 bases to trimming and J lost 4 bases; unmatched junction nucleotides: 3. Germline V gene data show CDR1 as SGHRS and CDR2 as YFSETQ. This CDR3 has 15 amino acids. The CDR3 here is CASSEGQGAYNEQFF. The CDR3 DNA sequence: TGCGCCAGCAGCGAGGGACAGGGGGCTTACAATGAGCAGTTCTTC.

V gene TRBV3-1 (or the pseudogene TRBV3-2) combines with J gene TRBJ2-1; D is possibly TRBD2 (6 bases). The germline CDR1 and CDR2 sequences are LGHDT and YNNKEL (reference sequence). The CDR3 extends over 14 amino acids. Trimming shortened V by 4 bases and J by 8 bases, and 15 bases separated the two germline ends. The CDR3 spells CASSPRDFGDEQFF. CDR3 bases: TGTGCCAGCAGCCCTCGGGACTTTGGGGATGAGCAGTTCTTC.

The CDR3 coding sequence is TGTGCCAGCAGTCTAAGGGGTCCCAGAGCAAAGGGAGGTGAAAAACTGTTTTTT. This gives the protein CASSLRGPRAKGGEKLFF. V gene TRBV13 combines with J gene TRBJ1-4, with D possibly matching TRBD1 (5 bases). CDR1 is PRHDT, CDR2 FYEKMQ, per germline (reference sequence). V lost 6 bases and J lost 7, with 27 bases in between. The CDR3 has 18 residues.

The CDR3 DNA sequence: TGTGCCAGCAGCTTATGGGCTGGGTCACCCCTCCACTTT. Translated: CASSLWAGSPLHF. The chain couples TRBV7-2 to TRBJ1-6, with D hard to call. Germline values: CDR1 SGHTA, CDR2 FQGNSA. The CDR3 is 13 residues long. V was trimmed by 2 bases and J by 10 bases, leaving 9 bases between them.

V and J are TRBV7-9 and TRBJ1-2, with D unclear. The CDR3 length is 14 residues. The germline V and J ends were trimmed by 5 bases and 1 base, with 11 bases remaining between them. The V gene's germline CDR1 is SEHNR and CDR2 FQNEAQ (reference sequence). CDR3 in amino acids: CASSLSSVNYGYTF. In nucleotides, the CDR3 is TGTGCCAGCAGCCTCTCTTCCGTTAACTATGGCTACACCTTC.

The chain uses TRBV18 and TRBJ1-4, with TRBD1 as a possible D gene (6 bases). This CDR3 region has 15 residues. Germline V gene data show CDR1 as KGHSH and CDR2 as LQKENI. The V end lost 5 bases, the J end lost 0 bases, and 10 bases lay between the germline ends. The CDR3 region has the DNA TGTGCCAGCTCATCGGGGGGCTCAACTAATGAAAAACTGTTTTTT. It encodes CASSSGGSTNEKLFF.

The rearrangement joins TRBV28 to TRBJ2-5, with no clear D. The length of the CDR3 is 12 residues. Trimming left V 5 bases short and J 5 bases short, with 9 bases between. CDR1 and CDR2 (germline): MDHEN, SYDVKM. DNA for the CDR3: TGTGCCAGCAGTCCCTCCCGGGAGACCCAGTACTTC. Protein product: CASSPSRETQYF. The entire variable domain, with the rest obtained from reference TRBV28 and TRBJ2-5, is as follows: DVKVTQSSRYLVKRTGEKVFLECVQDMDHENMFWYRQDPGLGLRLIYFSYDVKMKEKGDIPEGYSVSREKKERFSLILESASTNQTSMYLCASSPSRETQYFGPGTRLLVL.

The chain couples TRBV11-1 to TRBJ2-3, with 9 bases fitting TRBD2. Germline CDR1 reads SGHAT; CDR2 reads FQDESV (reference sequence). With V trimmed by 1 base and J by 3 bases, 5 bases remained unmatched. CDR3 size: 16 residues. The CDR3: CASSLGLAGSTDTQYF. As DNA, the CDR3 is TGTGCCAGCAGCTTAGGGCTAGCGGGGAGTACAGATACGCAGTATTTT.

The chain carries TRBV18 and TRBJ1-1; TRBD1 aligns across 9 bases. Per the germline V gene, CDR1 is KGHSH and CDR2 is LQKENI. The V segment lost 4 bases and the J segment 5 bases; nucleotides outside the gene matches: 14. The CDR3 has 17 amino acids. CDR3 loop: CASSQNLQGAGETEAFF. For the CDR3, the DNA is TGTGCCAGCTCACAAAACCTACAGGGGGCAGGGGAAACTGAAGCTTTCTTT.

The table lists this clone with a few counts. The J gene is TRBJ2-4, the V gene TRBV19; perhaps TRBD2 as D (6 bases). In germline, CDR1 is LNHDA, CDR2 SQIVND (reference sequence). The CDR3 sequence is 18 residues long. V dropped 5 bases and J dropped 6 bases, with 26 bases sitting between them. The CDR3 sequence: CASSRGGGESEGRNIQYF. CDR3 coding DNA: TGTGCCAGTAGTCGTGGTGGAGGGGAAAGTGAGGGTAGAAACATTCAGTACTTC.

This clone was picked up a small number of times. The CDR3 protein is CASSLQGALNEQYF. The CDR3 DNA is TGTGCCAGCAGCTTGCAGGGGGCTCTCAACGAGCAGTACTTC. The rearrangement uses TRBV7-9 and TRBJ2-7, with 8 bases aligning to TRBD1. The J segment lost 5 bases and the V segment lost 3 bases, leaving 6 bases of the junction unmatched. The CDR3 runs 14 residues. From germline, CDR1 is SEHNR and CDR2 FQNEAQ (reference sequence). Using reference TRBV7-9 and TRBJ2-7 for the parts outside the CDR3, the full variable domain is DTGVSQNPRHKITKRGQNVTFRCDPISEHNRLYWYRQTLGQGPEFLTYFQNEAQLEKSRLLSDRFSAERPKGSFSTLEIQRTEQGDSAMYLCASSLQGALNEQYFGPGTRLTVT.

The sample holds a few counts of this clone. The V gene is TRBV18, the J gene TRBJ1-2, with 7 bases that match TRBD1. CDR1 KGHSH and CDR2 LQKENI come from the germline V gene. This CDR3 region has 14 residues. Germline trimming cut 0 bases from V and 6 bases from J; bases unmatched to any gene: 4. Here the CDR3 DNA reads TGTGCCAGCTCACCACCGTGGCAGGGGGATGGCTACACCTTC. It yields the protein CASSPPWQGDGYTF.

The V gene is TRBV6-2 or TRBV6-3, the J gene TRBJ1-2, with 9 bases aligning to TRBD1. This CDR3 region has 16 residues. CDR1 is MNHEY and CDR2 is SVGEGT in the germline V gene. V was clipped by 5 bases and J by 1 base; unmatched bases: 8. CDR3 DNA sequence: TGTGCCAGCAGTGACAGGGACAGGGAGCGTAACTATGGCTACACCTTC. It yields the protein CASSDRDRERNYGYTF.

The chain couples TRBV5-6 to TRBJ2-7; TRBD2 matches at 10 bases. The V segment lost 0 bases and the J segment 3 bases; nucleotides outside the gene matches: 9. The CDR3 contains 17 residues. The germline V gene has CDR1 SGHDT and CDR2 YYEEEE. The CDR3 DNA reads as TGTGCCAGCAGCTTGGTCCCTCCGAGCGGGAGGGGCTACGAGCAGTACTTC. This gives the protein CASSLVPPSGRGYEQYF.

The chain employs TRBV2 and TRBJ1-1, with D possibly matching TRBD1 (6 bases). With 7 bases removed from V and 0 bases from J, the gap between germline ends came to 9 bases. This CDR3 region has 13 residues. Germline V CDR1 and CDR2: SNHLY, FYNNEI. This chain's CDR3 is CASNWTVNTEAFF. The DNA of the CDR3 is TGTGCCAGCAATTGGACAGTGAACACTGAAGCTTTCTTT.

The V gene is TRBV7-6, the J gene TRBJ1-2; 10 bases are a match to TRBD1. V lost 1 base, J lost 7 bases, and 6 bases stayed unmatched. Germline CDR1 reads SGHVS; CDR2 reads FNYEAQ. This CDR3 contains 15 residues. This CDR3 reads CASSLEGQGIGGYTF. DNA for the CDR3: TGTGCCAGCAGCTTAGAGGGACAGGGGATTGGTGGCTACACCTTC.

This sequence joins TRBV5-1 and TRBJ2-7; TRBD2 might be the D (6 bases). Trimming stripped 0 bases from V and 2 bases from J, with 12 bases between. Per the germline V gene, CDR1 is SGHRS and CDR2 is YFSETQ. This CDR3 comprises 15 residues. The CDR3 sequence: CASSLASGGPYEQYF. Here the CDR3 DNA reads TGCGCCAGCAGCTTGGCCTCCGGAGGGCCCTACGAGCAGTACTTC.

This clone was picked up a small number of times. The chain has TRBV4-2 and TRBJ2-1; 11 positions agree with TRBD2. In germline, CDR1 is LGHNA, CDR2 YNFKEQ. This CDR3 region has 16 residues. The ends lost 0 bases at V and 7 bases at J; junction bases unmatched: 5. CDR3 in amino acids: CASSQDVASGGNEQFF. CDR3 sequence (DNA): TGTGCCAGCAGCCAAGATGTGGCTAGCGGGGGGAATGAGCAGTTCTTC.

V is TRBV5-4 and J is TRBJ2-7, with no clear D. The CDR3 has 15 residues. The V gene lost 4 bases and the J gene lost 3 bases, with 17 bases spanning the gap. Germline assignment: CDR1 SGHNT and CDR2 YYREEE (reference sequence). The CDR3 sequence: CASSRSPQANYEQYF. The CDR3 DNA sequence: TGTGCCAGCAGCCGCTCCCCGCAGGCGAACTACGAGCAGTACTTC.

The V and J genes are TRBV18 and TRBJ1-2; maybe TRBD1 (5 bases). CDR3 length equals 13 residues. The germline V and J ends were trimmed by 6 bases and 7 bases, with 15 bases remaining between them. The V gene's germline CDR1 is KGHSH and CDR2 LQKENI. In DNA, the CDR3 is TGTGCCAGCTCTCTAGGGGTGGAGAGTGGCTACACCTTC. This sequence encodes CASSLGVESGYTF.

For the CDR3, the DNA is TGTGCCAGCAGCCTTTGGACAGGGGGGAACTATGGCTACACCTTC. Protein: CASSLWTGGNYGYTF. V is TRBV7-2 and J is TRBJ1-2; the match to TRBD1 covers 10 bases. V lost 5 bases, J lost 2 bases, and 5 bases stayed unmatched. The CDR3 is made up of 15 amino acids. In germline, CDR1 is SGHTA, CDR2 FQGNSA.

The chain is built from TRBV5-3 and TRBJ1-3, with D unresolved. TRBV5-3 is identified as an open reading frame with a role that is uncertain. V shed 3 bases and J shed 4 bases, with 20 bases lying between them. This CDR3 region has 17 residues. In DNA, the CDR3 is TGTGCCAGAAGCTGGGCCGGGGAGACGGCGGGAGGAAACACCATATATTTT. This sequence encodes CARSWAGETAGGNTIYF.